Following are 9 T cell receptor beta chains from one sample sequenced in a study of T cell responses to AZD1222 COVID-19 vaccine. Measured with immunoSEQ multiplex PCR; TCRdb has only the in-frame clones, and not every one. The sample has roughly 130,000 clones; 80% to 90% are singletons. Material: peripheral blood, obtained on day 0 of MenACWY control vaccination. The receptors here all came from an adult in good health.

The chain is built from TRBV28 and TRBJ1-5; no clear D. Trimming pared 3 bases from V and 7 bases from J, leaving 13 bases between. Per the germline V gene, CDR1 is MDHEN and CDR2 is SYDVKM. This CDR3 has 14 amino acids. For the CDR3, the DNA is TGTGCCAGCAGTTTTGTGGGGAGAACACAGCCCCAGCATTTT. This translates into CASSFVGRTQPQHF.

The J gene is TRBJ2-1, the V gene TRBV6-4; 7 bases fit TRBD2. This CDR3 has 15 amino acids. CDR1 is MRHNA and CDR2 is SNTAGT in the germline V gene. J gave up 5 bases and V 5 bases, and 9 bases lay outside the gene matches. CDR3 bases: TGTGCCAGCAGTTCCGGGGCGGGAGTCGACAATGAGCAGTTCTTC. It codes for CASSSGAGVDNEQFF.

This clone came up once. The rearrangement joins TRBV6-5 to TRBJ2-3; TRBD2 matches at 14 bases. CDR1 MNHEY and CDR2 SVGAGI come from the germline V gene. V gave up 4 bases and J gave up 9 bases; unmatched junction bases: 9. The CDR3 covers 16 residues. CDR3 coding DNA: TGTGCCAGCAGTTCTAAGGGACTAGCGGGAGAGGGGACGCAGTATTTT. Translation: CASSSKGLAGEGTQYF.

This chain uses TRBV28 with TRBJ1-6; the D is unclear. The CDR3 sequence is 13 residues long. V gave up 7 bases and J gave up 7 bases, with 11 bases separating them. Germline V gene lookup returns CDR1 MDHEN and CDR2 SYDVKM. The CDR3 region has the DNA TGTGCCAGCACGGGCCCAGGCAATTCACCCCTCCACTTT. Translated: CASTGPGNSPLHF.

The rearrangement links TRBV2 to TRBJ2-7; TRBD2 aligns across 13 bases. CDR1 is SNHLY, CDR2 FYNNEI, per germline. The V and J ends lost 9 bases and 2 bases, in that order; junction bases with no gene match: 1. This CDR3 has 13 residues. CDR3 in DNA: TGTGCCAGAGGGACTAGCGGGACCTACGAGCAGTACTTC. Protein product: CARGTSGTYEQYF.

This chain joins TRBV7-3 and TRBJ2-3; D might be TRBD1 or TRBD2, each matching 5 bases. V dropped 5 bases and J dropped 0 bases, with 12 bases sitting between them. CDR3 length equals 15 residues. Germline CDR1 reads SGHTA; CDR2 reads FQGTGA. The CDR3 region has the DNA TGTGCCAGCAGCCCAGGGACGGTTAGCACAGATACGCAGTATTTT. Translating it yields CASSPGTVSTDTQYF.

The J gene is TRBJ1-1, the V gene TRBV3-1 (or the pseudogene TRBV3-2), with D possibly TRBD1 on 5 matching bases. Germline lookup yields CDR1 LGHDT and CDR2 YNNKEL (reference sequence). With 5 bases removed from V and 5 bases from J, the gap between germline ends came to 18 bases. This CDR3 contains 15 residues. DNA of the CDR3: TGTGCCAGCAGCAAGGTCAGGGTAAGAGGGACTGAAGCTTTCTTT. It codes for CASSKVRVRGTEAFF.

For this clone: This sample also contains other DNA sequences that code for the same CDR3. The chain joins TRBV6-5 to TRBJ1-6; D is perhaps TRBD1 (5 bases). Trimming stripped 9 bases from V and 7 bases from J, with 16 bases between. Germline V gene sequence: CDR1 MNHEY, CDR2 SVGAGI. This CDR3 spans 14 amino acids. In DNA form, the CDR3 reads TGTGCCAGTAGTCGACAGCGACCCAATTCACCCCTCCACTTT. It translates to CASSRQRPNSPLHF.

This clone was counted once. The chain couples TRBV5-4 to TRBJ1-4; weak D call: TRBD1 (5 bases). CDR3 length equals 15 residues. V was clipped by 4 bases and J by 5 bases, with 15 bases between them. CDR1 is SGHNT and CDR2 is YYREEE in the germline V gene (reference sequence). The CDR3 here is CASSPEGVQNEKLFF. CDR3 nucleotides: TGTGCCAGCAGCCCGGAAGGGGTACAGAATGAAAAACTGTTTTTT.